This T cell receptor (beta chain) was documented in a study of blood T cell repertoires in COVID-19 (dated by TCRdb to the early 2020s). For the study in its entirety: Collaborator samples came from the United States, Italy and Spain and covered acute and convalescent phases of COVID-19. Nearly every sample came with metadata listing a de-identified subject ID, COVID-19 status, age in years and sex. The material from the prospective study consisted of cDNA or gDNA derived from T cells, B-cell-depleted T cells, or PBMCs. Where available, HLA class I and class II types were obtained from metadata supplied by the sample provider rather than from assay-based typing. The samples were drawn from two sources: the first 160 participants of the ongoing ImmuneRACE study, and 950 to 1,500 subjects contributed by 6 global collaborators. Subjects who had been exposed to COVID-19, were actively infected with it, or had recovered from it provided the deeply sampled blood TCRbeta repertoires that made up the dataset. The repertoires were released in a freely available public database meant as a resource for research on the immune response to SARS-CoV-2.

The immunoSEQ Assay, a bias-controlled multiplex PCR, was used to amplify TCRbeta CDR3 regions from genomic DNA. Processing in the source paper ran as follows. Within the assay, amplification of reference gene primers was used to estimate how many nucleated cells each sample contained. To quantify the absolute abundance of each unique TCRbeta CDR3 rearrangement, sequence reads were collapsed and filtered. For each sample, productive Simpson clonality was calculated by taking the square root of Simpson's diversity index across productive rearrangements. Held by TCRdb, this immuneACCESS table contains in-frame sequences only and omits some clones. Under half of the omission traces to an unresolved V gene where checked; the cause of the rest is unknown. For V, J and clone size, that table is used; D and trimming come from the DNA. This sample holds 200,000 or so clones; about 86% were observed only once. 7.5% of the sample belongs to the ten largest clones.

For this clone: The specificity of this receptor is unknown. Base quality data are lacking; no much larger clone is found one base away.

Enrolling through a virtual design, the prospective study's participants ranged in age from about 18 to 100 years and lived across roughly 23 United States geographic areas. Cohort assignment in the prospective study relied on participant-reported clinical history from a screening survey and a study questionnaire. ImmuneRACE Cohort 3 recovered participants were defined by two consecutive negative NP/OP PCR tests, healthcare professional clearance, or symptom resolution. In the prospective study, mobile phlebotomists collected whole blood, serum and a nasopharyngeal or oropharyngeal swab from each participant. Participants in the prospective study had the option to provide additional blood draws and questionnaires over a roughly two-month period. Before DNA extraction, prospective study blood samples were shipped either frozen or at room temperature. Overall study results and their limits: Clinical and demographic metadata were provided uncurated, with the amount varying by source and participant.

Trimming accounts for 4 bases at V and 3 bases at J, while the number of junction bases matched to no gene is 3. CDR1 and CDR2, looked up from the germline V gene, are ENHRY and SYGVKD. The CDR3 runs 15 residues from the cysteine to the phenylalanine. Solely the CDR3 DNA is kept, with 45 bases framed from the first base. The sequence was obtained from a man aged 35-49 years who had recovered from COVID-19. Sample: PBMCs or T cells enriched from blood (not recorded which). This chain is built from TRBV10-3 and TRBJ2-3, with 11 central nucleotides matching TRBD2. The DNA sequence follows: TGTGCCATCAGTGGGACTAGCGGGCGTACAGATACGCAGTATTTT. Translated, it reads CAISGTSGRTDTQYF.